This TCR beta chain derives from a study of blood T cell repertoires in COVID-19. About the research overall: Specimens from acute and convalescent COVID-19 originated in the United States, Italy and Spain. T cells, B-cell-depleted T cells, or PBMCs supplied cDNA or gDNA.

V gave up 5 bases and J gave up 5 bases, with 17 bases separating them. The germline V gene encodes CDR1 LNHDA and CDR2 SQIVND (reference sequence). The CDR3 loop spans 15 amino acids. A Seattle source enrolled patients during active infection and followed them longitudinally. In the study's own analysis: Reference gene primers were amplified, and this amplification served to estimate nucleated cell counts. The data were produced by immunoSEQ multiplex PCR, yet TCRdb's version contains in-frame clones alone and is incomplete. D and trimming were read from the DNA, whereas the V and J calls and clone size are those reported in that table. The profile covers 500,000 to 600,000 clones, with 85% to 90% appearing a single time and around 7.8% taken by the ten largest.

The rearrangement joins TRBV19 to TRBJ2-3; possible D gene TRBD2, 6 bases. Sequencing was performed on peripheral blood. This clonotype originated in a woman in her 50s with COVID-19, enrolled during active disease. In nucleotides, the CDR3 is TGTGCCAGTAGTCCGCGGGGTCCCTGGGGAGATACGCAGTATTTT. Protein: CASSPRGPWGDTQYF.